Listed below are T cell receptor beta chains from one sample, sequenced in a study of cytomegalovirus exposure and HLA in healthy donors. Only in-frame clones appear in the TCRdb table, and some are missing; sequencing was by immunoSEQ multiplex PCR. This sample has some 170,000 clones; over 75% occur once, and the top ten carry 5% to 7%. Sequencing input: PBMCs. These receptors originate from a middle-aged man in good health and CMV-seropositive. Each CDR3 is given with its conserved first and last residue. The D gene is left open where the match is weak. Clone sizes are given selectively: once, few, many, or a class where the clone is expanded.

D: TRBD2; V: TRBV5-1; J: TRBJ2-3; size: few; DNA: TGCGCCAGCAGCGGGGGACTAGCGGGAGTAGCAGATACGCAGTATTTT; CDR3: CASSGGLAGVADTQYF
D: TRBD2; V: TRBV7-3; J: TRBJ2-1; size: -; DNA: TGTGCCAGCAGCCAACAACCCGGGACTAGCGGGAGGGCGGATGAGCAGTTCTTC; CDR3: CASSQQPGTSGRADEQFF
D: TRBD2; V: TRBV5-4; J: TRBJ2-5; size: -; DNA: TGTGCCAGCAGCGCTTCAACTAGCGTGCAAGAGACCCAGTACTTC; CDR3: CASSASTSVQETQYF
D: -; V: TRBV30; J: TRBJ2-1; size: -; DNA: TGTGCCTGGAGTGACCTTTATGGACTCCTGGAGCAGTTCTTC; CDR3: CAWSDLYGLLEQFF
D: TRBD1; V: TRBV9; J: TRBJ2-3; size: -; DNA: TGTGCCAGCAGCACAGGGGGATCAGATACGCAGTATTTT; CDR3: CASSTGGSDTQYF
D: TRBD2; V: TRBV27; J: TRBJ2-7; size: -; DNA: TGTGCCAGCAGTTTGTCCGGGACTAGCAGGTCCTACGAGCAGTACTTC; CDR3: CASSLSGTSRSYEQYF
D: TRBD2; V: TRBV5-1; J: TRBJ2-7; size: -; DNA: TGCGCCAGCAGCTTGGGTGCGGGAGTGGACGAGCAGTACTTC; CDR3: CASSLGAGVDEQYF
D: -; V: TRBV6-6; J: TRBJ1-2; size: -; DNA: TGTGCCAGCAGCGCGGACAGCTATGGCTACACCTTC; CDR3: CASSADSYGYTF
D: TRBD2; V: TRBV29-1; J: TRBJ2-3; size: -; DNA: TGCAGCGTTATAACTAGCGGAAGCACAGATACGCAGTATTTT; CDR3: CSVITSGSTDTQYF
D: -; V: TRBV28; J: TRBJ2-2; size: -; DNA: TGTGCCAGCAGTTCTACTACCGGGGAGCTGTTTTTT; CDR3: CASSSTTGELFF
D: -; V: TRBV10-3; J: TRBJ2-1; size: -; DNA: TGTGCCATCTCCGGGGGAGTATTCAATGAGCAGTTCTTC; CDR3: CAISGGVFNEQFF
D: -; V: TRBV5-6; J: TRBJ2-5; size: few; DNA: TGTGCCAGCAGCTTGCTAAGGGTGATGGCAGGGGGGGAGACCCAGTACTTC; CDR3: CASSLLRVMAGGETQYF
D: -; V: TRBV28; J: TRBJ1-5; size: once; DNA: TGTGCCAGCAGTTTACCCAGCACCGAGGGGCCCCAGCATTTT; CDR3: CASSLPSTEGPQHF
D: -; V: TRBV2; J: TRBJ1-2; size: -; DNA: TGTGCCAGCAGTGAGGGCACCAACTATGGCTACACCTTC; CDR3: CASSEGTNYGYTF
D: -; V: TRBV5-1; J: TRBJ1-4; size: once; DNA: TGCGCCAGCAGCGGGGGAAGGGGGAGCAACCCTGAAAAACTGTTTTTT; CDR3: CASSGGRGSNPEKLFF